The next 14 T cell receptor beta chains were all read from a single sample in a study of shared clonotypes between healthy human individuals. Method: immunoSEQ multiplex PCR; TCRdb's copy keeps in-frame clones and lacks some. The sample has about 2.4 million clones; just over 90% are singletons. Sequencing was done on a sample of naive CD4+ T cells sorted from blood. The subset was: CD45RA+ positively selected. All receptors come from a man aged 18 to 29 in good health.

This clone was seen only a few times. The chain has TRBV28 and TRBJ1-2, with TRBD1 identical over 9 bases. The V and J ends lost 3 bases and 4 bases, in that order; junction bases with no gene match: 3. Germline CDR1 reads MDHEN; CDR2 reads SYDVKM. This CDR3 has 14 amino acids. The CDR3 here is CASSFGTGPYGYTF. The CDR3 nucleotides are TGTGCCAGCAGTTTTGGGACAGGGCCCTATGGCTACACCTTC.

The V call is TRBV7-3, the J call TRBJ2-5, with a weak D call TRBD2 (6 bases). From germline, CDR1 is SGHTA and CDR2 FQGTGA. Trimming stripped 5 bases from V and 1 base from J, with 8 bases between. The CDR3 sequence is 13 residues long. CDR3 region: CASSPGSQETQYF. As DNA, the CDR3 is TGTGCCAGCAGCCCCGGGAGCCAAGAGACCCAGTACTTC.

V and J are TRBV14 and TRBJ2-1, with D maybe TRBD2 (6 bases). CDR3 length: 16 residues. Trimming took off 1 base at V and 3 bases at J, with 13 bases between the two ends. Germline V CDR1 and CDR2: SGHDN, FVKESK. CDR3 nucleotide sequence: TGTGCCAGCAGCCAAGTGCTCGGGAGTATCTACAATGAGCAGTTCTTC. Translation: CASSQVLGSIYNEQFF.

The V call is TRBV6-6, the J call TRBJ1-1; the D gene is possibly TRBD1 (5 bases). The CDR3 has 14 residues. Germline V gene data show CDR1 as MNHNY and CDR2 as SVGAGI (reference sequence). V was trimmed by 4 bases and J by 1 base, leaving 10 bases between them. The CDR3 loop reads CASSWGRTNTEAFF. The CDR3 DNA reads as TGTGCCAGCAGTTGGGGACGGACGAACACTGAAGCTTTCTTT.

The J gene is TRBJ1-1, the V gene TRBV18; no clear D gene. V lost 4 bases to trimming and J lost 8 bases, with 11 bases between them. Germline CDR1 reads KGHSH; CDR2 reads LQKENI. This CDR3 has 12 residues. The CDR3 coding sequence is TGTGCCAGCTCACAGAGCCGGGAGGAAGCTTTCTTT. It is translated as CASSQSREEAFF.

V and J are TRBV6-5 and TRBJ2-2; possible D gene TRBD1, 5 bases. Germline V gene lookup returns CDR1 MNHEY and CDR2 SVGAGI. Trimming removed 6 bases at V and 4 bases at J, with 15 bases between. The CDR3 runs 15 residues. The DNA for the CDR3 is TGTGCCAGCAGGACGGGCAGGGTGCTCACCGGGGAGCTGTTTTTT. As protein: CASRTGRVLTGELFF.

The CDR3 nucleotides are TGTGCCAGCAGTGAAAACTGGACAGGGGACTATGGCTACACCTTC. Its protein is CASSENWTGDYGYTF. The genes are TRBV6-1 and TRBJ1-2; 9 nucleotides agree with TRBD1. Germline lookup yields CDR1 MNHNS and CDR2 SASEGT. The trim removed 2 bases at V and 3 bases at J, leaving 4 bases unmatched. This CDR3 comprises 15 residues.

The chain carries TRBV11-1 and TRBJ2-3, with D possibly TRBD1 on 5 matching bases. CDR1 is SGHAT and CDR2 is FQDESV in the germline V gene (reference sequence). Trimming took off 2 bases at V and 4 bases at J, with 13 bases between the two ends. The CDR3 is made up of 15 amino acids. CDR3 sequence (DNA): TGTGCCAGCAGCTTAAGAAGTAGCAGGGCAGATACGCAGTATTTT. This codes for CASSLRSSRADTQYF.

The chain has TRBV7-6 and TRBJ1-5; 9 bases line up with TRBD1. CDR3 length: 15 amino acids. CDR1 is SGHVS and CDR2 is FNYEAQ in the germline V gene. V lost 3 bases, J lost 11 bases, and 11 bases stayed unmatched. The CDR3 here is CASSLGNRGPEAQHF. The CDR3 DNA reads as TGTGCCAGCAGCTTGGGGAACAGGGGGCCCGAGGCCCAGCATTTT.

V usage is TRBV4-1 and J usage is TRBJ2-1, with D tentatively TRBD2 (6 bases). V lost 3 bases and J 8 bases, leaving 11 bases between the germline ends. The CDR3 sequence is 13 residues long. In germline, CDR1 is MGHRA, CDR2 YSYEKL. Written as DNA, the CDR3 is TGCGCCAGCAGCCATGGAAGGGAGGATGAGCAGTTCTTC. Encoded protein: CASSHGREDEQFF.

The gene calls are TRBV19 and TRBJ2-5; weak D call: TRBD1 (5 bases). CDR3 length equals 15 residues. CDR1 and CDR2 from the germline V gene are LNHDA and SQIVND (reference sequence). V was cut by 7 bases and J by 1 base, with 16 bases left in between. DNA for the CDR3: TGTGCCAGTAAAGGGGTCAGGCCAACCCAAGAGACCCAGTACTTC. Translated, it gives CASKGVRPTQETQYF.

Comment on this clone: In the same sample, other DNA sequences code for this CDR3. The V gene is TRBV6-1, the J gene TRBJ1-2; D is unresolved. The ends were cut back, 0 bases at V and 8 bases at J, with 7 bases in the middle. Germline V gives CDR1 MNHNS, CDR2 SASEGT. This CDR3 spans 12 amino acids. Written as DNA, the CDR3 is TGTGCCAGCAGTGAAGCAGGGTACGGCTACACCTTC. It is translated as CASSEAGYGYTF.

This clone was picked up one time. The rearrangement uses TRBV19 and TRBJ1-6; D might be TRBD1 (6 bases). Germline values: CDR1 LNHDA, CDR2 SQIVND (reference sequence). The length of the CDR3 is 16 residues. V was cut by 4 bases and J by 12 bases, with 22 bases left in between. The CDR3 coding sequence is TGTGCCAGTAGTAGATTGTCGGGACAAATAATTCAACCCCTCCACTTT. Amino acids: CASSRLSGQIIQPLHF.

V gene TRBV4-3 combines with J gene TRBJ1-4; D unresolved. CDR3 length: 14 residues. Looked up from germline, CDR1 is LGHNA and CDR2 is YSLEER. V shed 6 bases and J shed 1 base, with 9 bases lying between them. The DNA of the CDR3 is TGCGCCAGCAGTCTCAGTATAACTAATGAAAAACTGTTTTTT. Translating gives CASSLSITNEKLFF.